What follows are 2 T cell receptor beta chains derived from one specimen sequenced in a study of T cells in tumors after PD-1 blockade. The repertoire was sequenced with immunoSEQ multiplex PCR; TCRdb's copy has only in-frame clones and lacks some. The sample lists approximately 35,000 clones, roughly 78% occurring once. The sequenced sample was PBMCs, obtained before anti-PD-1 treatment. The receptors stem from a human donor with basal cell carcinoma.

A few counts support this clone. The J gene is TRBJ1-2, the V gene TRBV29-1; D may be TRBD1 (5 bases). Trimming removed 5 bases from V and 2 bases from J, with 12 bases in between. The CDR3 consists of 13 residues. Germline CDR1 is SQVTM and CDR2 is ANQGSEA. CDR3 in DNA: TGCAGCGTTCGGGACGGACCAAACTATGGCTACACCTTC. It encodes CSVRDGPNYGYTF.

CDR3 nucleotides: TGCGCCAGCAGCTTGGAATCGGGGGACAGAGGTTCACCCCTCCACTTT. This translates into CASSLESGDRGSPLHF. The V and J genes are TRBV5-1 and TRBJ1-6; 7 positions match TRBD1. The V and J ends lost 0 bases and 9 bases, in that order; junction bases with no gene match: 9. The CDR3 is 16 amino acids. CDR1 is SGHRS, CDR2 YFSETQ, per germline.